This TCR beta chain was sequenced for a study of cytomegalovirus exposure and HLA in healthy donors. Study results and caveats: An apparent linkage of common viral pathogens to several of the most significant clusters emerged in a later analysis. Cytomegalovirus status was reportedly diagnosed by the classifier with high sensitivity and specificity. Exclusion as indistinguishable affected some V segments, including TRBV6-2 and TRBV6-3.

This CDR3 comprises 11 residues. The germline CDR1 and CDR2 sequences are MGHDK and SYGVNS. V was cut by 7 bases and J by 9 bases, with 12 bases left in between. 60 Vbeta and 13 Jbeta primers were used in PCR. Sequenced by immunoSEQ multiplex PCR; TCRdb stores in-frame clones only, minus some. The sample spans 70,000 or so clones; the ten largest clones claim roughly 2.4%. In regard to this clone: Its cognate antigen is unknown.

The chain couples TRBV25-1 to TRBJ1-1; D is uncertain. Sequencing input: PBMCs. The sequence came from a female donor in good health and CMV-seropositive. CDR3 nucleotide sequence: TGTGCCAGCACGCGGGGTTCGAAAGCTTTCTTT. Its translation: CASTRGSKAFF.